In this sample, the clone carrying this TCR beta chain turned up many times. Its specificity is unknown. TCR beta CDR3 regions were amplified from RNA transcripts. Initially, a first-round RT-PCR of the TCR CDR3 employed the HTBI primer set. TCRdb passed the multiplex PCR reads through MiXCR, listing each CDR3 protein once. The repertoire consists of about 380,000 distinct CDR3 sequences, with about a fifth occurring once and the leading ten covering 40%. This sample is part of a study of T cells in Graves' hyperthyroidism and ophthalmopathy. Study outcomes and limitations: Most thyroid-expanded clonotypes above 0.001 were also found in blood.

This clonotype was obtained from a man aged 18 to 35 with Graves' ophthalmopathy. Sequences were obtained from blood.

Written as DNA, the CDR3 is TGTGCCAGCAGTTTATACGGGGGCCGGGAGTACTTC. The encoded protein is CASSLYGGREYF. The V call is TRBV27, the J call TRBJ2-5; D tentatively reads TRBD1 or TRBD2 (6 bases each). The CDR3 length is 12 residues. The V and J ends lost 1 base and 12 bases respectively, with 12 bases between them. Per germline, CDR1 MNHEY and CDR2 SMNVEV (reference sequence).